This passage covers 19 T cell receptor beta chains from one sample sequenced in a study of early T cells in non-severe SARS-CoV-2 infection. Using its own MiXCR run on the 5' RACE reads, TCRdb lists one record per CDR3 protein. The table lists roughly 66,000 distinct CDR3 sequences, approximately 9.2% of them singletons. Sample: whole blood. The source is an adult who was a healthcare worker with PCR-confirmed SARS-CoV-2 infection or an uninfected control (not recorded which).

This clonotype was seen repeatedly, ten times or more. This sequence joins TRBV27 and TRBJ1-1; no clear D gene. The CDR3 length is 15 residues. The germline gives CDR1 MNHEY, CDR2 SMNVEV (reference sequence). V was clipped by 2 bases and J by 0 bases, with 10 bases between them. For the CDR3, the DNA is TGTGCCAGCAGTTTAGGAAGCGGGGTGAACACTGAAGCTTTCTTT. This translates into CASSLGSGVNTEAFF.

In its sample, this clonotype was seen many times. The chain has TRBV7-3 and TRBJ1-1; no clear D. V gave up 6 bases and J gave up 11 bases, with 7 bases separating them. This CDR3 has 9 amino acids. Per the germline V gene, CDR1 is SGHTA and CDR2 is FQGTGA. The CDR3 sequence is CASRIPAFF. DNA for the CDR3: TGTGCCAGCAGGATCCCCGCTTTCTTT.

This clonotype was seen a handful of times. The CDR3 here is CASSLPAAYNEQFF. The CDR3 nucleotides are TGTGCCAGCAGCTTACCTGCCGCCTACAATGAGCAGTTCTTC. V gene TRBV7-2 combines with J gene TRBJ2-1; D is ambiguous. This CDR3 spans 14 amino acids. Deletions cut 2 bases from V and 2 bases from J, with 7 bases between. Per the germline V gene, CDR1 is SGHTA and CDR2 is FQGNSA.

This clonotype was seen more than once but under ten times. The chain carries TRBV3-1 and TRBJ2-3; weak D call: TRBD2 (5 bases). V lost 0 bases, J lost 0 bases, and 13 bases lay in between. CDR3 length: 17 amino acids. Per germline, CDR1 LGHDT and CDR2 YNNKEL (reference sequence). The CDR3 DNA sequence: TGTGCCAGCAGCCAAGATCGAGGGCGCGGTAGCACAGATACGCAGTATTTT. Protein sequence: CASSQDRGRGSTDTQYF.

This clonotype has ten or more counts. V is TRBV18 and J is TRBJ2-1, with TRBD2 matching over 11 bases. CDR3 size: 14 residues. After removal of 5 bases from V and 3 bases from J, the junction contained 0 bases not matched to a gene. The germline CDR1 and CDR2 sequences are KGHSH and LQKENI. The CDR3 sequence: CASSGTSGYNEQFF. CDR3 coding DNA: TGTGCCAGCTCAGGGACTAGCGGCTACAATGAGCAGTTCTTC. The full variable domain, in which reference TRBV18 and TRBJ2-1 provide the parts outside the CDR3, is NAGVMQNPRHLVRRRGQEARLRCSPMKGHSHVYWYRQLPEEGLKFMVYLQKENIIDESGMPKERFSAEFPKEGPSILRIQQVVRGDSAAYFCASSGTSGYNEQFFGPGTRLTVL.

This clonotype has more than one count but fewer than ten. V is TRBV11-2 and J is TRBJ2-7; 7 bases fit TRBD2. The CDR3 is made up of 14 amino acids. Trimming at V came to 6 bases and at J to 5 bases, leaving 10 bases not matched to a gene. In germline, CDR1 is SGHAT, CDR2 FQNNGV. The CDR3 bases are TGTGCCAGCAGGGGAGGGCGGGAGTACCACGAGCAGTACTTC. Protein: CASRGGREYHEQYF.

This clonotype was picked up many times. J is TRBJ1-5 and V is TRBV3-2. TRBV3-2 is flagged as a pseudogene. This CDR3 has 14 amino acids. In DNA form, the CDR3 reads TGTGCCAGCAGCCAATCGATCCCTAATCAGCCCCAGCATTTT. This gives the protein CASSQSIPNQPQHF.

This chain connects TRBV11-2 to TRBJ2-1; a possible D gene is TRBD2 (6 bases). The germline V and J ends were trimmed by 2 bases and 2 bases, with 19 bases remaining between them. This CDR3 has 18 residues. CDR1 and CDR2 (germline): SGHAT, FQNNGV. CDR3 sequence: CASSLRFMTGGTYNEQFF. The CDR3 DNA follows: TGTGCCAGCAGCTTACGATTCATGACGGGCGGGACCTACAATGAGCAGTTCTTC.

In this sample, this clonotype turned up many times. This chain joins TRBV29-1 and TRBJ1-6, with D maybe TRBD1 (6 bases). V was clipped by 5 bases and J by 3 bases, with 14 bases between them. The CDR3 extends over 15 amino acids. The V gene's germline CDR1 is SQVTM and CDR2 ANQGSEA. CDR3 sequence reads: CSVLTGNGYNSPLHF. The CDR3 DNA sequence: TGCAGCGTTTTAACAGGGAACGGCTATAATTCACCCCTCCACTTT.

This clonotype was counted ten times or more. The rearrangement joins TRBV11-1 to TRBJ1-2; 11 nucleotides line up with TRBD1. Germline V gene sequence: CDR1 SGHAT, CDR2 FQDESV (reference sequence). Trimming cost V 5 bases and J 6 bases; bases outside gene matches: 11. This CDR3 comprises 16 residues. CDR3 residues: CASSGRTGGIADGYTF. The CDR3 nucleotides read TGTGCCAGCAGCGGCCGGACAGGGGGCATCGCTGATGGCTACACCTTC.

The rearrangement uses TRBV12-3 or TRBV12-4 and TRBJ2-7, with TRBD1 matching 8 bases. The CDR3 covers 15 residues. The junction had 5 bases not matched to a gene; V was cut back by 2 bases and J by 2 bases. The CDR3 nucleotides are TGTGCCAGCAGTTTACAGGGGGCCGGGACCTACGAGCAGTACTTC. Translating gives CASSLQGAGTYEQYF.

This clonotype was observed many times. J is TRBJ2-7 and V is TRBV29-1; no firm D call. The CDR3 runs 11 residues. Trimming took off 1 base at V and 1 base at J, with 2 bases between the two ends. Germline lookup yields CDR1 SQVTM and CDR2 ANQGSEA. The CDR3 region has the DNA TGCAGCGTTGAAGCGTCCTACGAGCAGTACTTC. Translated, it gives CSVEASYEQYF.

V usage is TRBV7-8 and J usage is TRBJ1-1; 9 bases are shared with TRBD1. This CDR3 has 16 amino acids. The germline CDR1 and CDR2 sequences are SGHVS and FQNEAQ. V lost 1 base to trimming and J lost 5 bases; unmatched junction nucleotides: 8. The CDR3 bases are TGTGCCAGCAGCTTAGTTGAGTACAGGGGGCGAACTGAAGCTTTCTTT. It is translated as CASSLVEYRGRTEAFF.

The table lists this clonotype with a few counts. The chain couples TRBV12-3 or TRBV12-4 to TRBJ1-2, with D perhaps TRBD1 (5 bases). The CDR3 length is 15 residues. V lost 2 bases to trimming and J lost 2 bases, with 12 bases between them. The CDR3 here is CASSLRQGGNYGYTF. The DNA for the CDR3 is TGTGCCAGCAGTTTAAGGCAGGGAGGGAACTATGGCTACACCTTC.

This clonotype has a handful of counts. The chain links TRBV28 to TRBJ2-3; TRBD2 matches 8 bases. Trimming removed 4 bases from V and 5 bases from J; junction bases left unmatched: 11. CDR1 and CDR2 (germline): MDHEN, SYDVKM. The CDR3 extends over 16 amino acids. In DNA form, the CDR3 reads TGTGCCAGCAGTTCCCGGGGGGGGGTCCGTGGAGATACGCAGTATTTT. It yields the protein CASSSRGGVRGDTQYF.

The J gene is TRBJ2-3, the V gene TRBV7-9; TRBD1 is a possible D gene (5 bases). The CDR3 sequence is 13 residues long. The germline CDR1 and CDR2 sequences are SEHNR and FQNEAQ (reference sequence). With 6 bases removed from V and 3 bases from J, the gap between germline ends came to 10 bases. The CDR3 bases are TGTGCCAGCAGTCCCAGGGAAACAGATACGCAGTATTTT. This sequence encodes CASSPRETDTQYF.

This clonotype was recorded many times. The J gene is TRBJ1-1, the V gene TRBV3-1; D gene unclear. Deletions cut 3 bases from V and 8 bases from J, with 13 bases between. The CDR3 sequence is 13 residues long. Germline values: CDR1 LGHDT, CDR2 YNNKEL (reference sequence). CDR3 sequence (DNA): TGTGCCAGCAGCCAGGGAGCGGGTTCAGAAGCTTTCTTT. This sequence encodes CASSQGAGSEAFF.

This clonotype was counted many times. The chain recombines TRBV6-5 with TRBJ1-4; possibly TRBD1 for D (5 bases). Germline CDR1 and CDR2: MNHEY and SVGAGI. The CDR3 covers 15 residues. The V end was cut by 0 bases, the J end by 6 bases, with 11 bases between. CDR3 DNA sequence: TGTGCCAGCAGTTACTCCGGGGGGTTTGATGAAAAACTGTTTTTT. It yields the protein CASSYSGGFDEKLFF.

This clonotype has at least ten counts. The chain employs TRBV18 and TRBJ2-6; the D is unclear. Germline CDR1 reads KGHSH; CDR2 reads LQKENI. The V end lost 2 bases, the J end lost 1 base, and 12 bases lay between the germline ends. The CDR3 contains 17 residues. The CDR3 coding sequence is TGTGCCAGCTCACCAAATGGCAGGAGTTCTGGGGCCAACGTCCTGACTTTC. The encoded protein is CASSPNGRSSGANVLTF.